This TCR beta chain was captured by sequencing in a study of blood T cell repertoires in COVID-19. Sequencing was performed with immunoSEQ multiplex PCR; in TCRdb, only in-frame clones are kept and a portion is missing. Here the sample spans 360,000 or so clones, around nine tenths being singletons. Unmatched junction bases numbered 9, after V lost 6 bases and J lost 7 bases. Germline CDR1 is SQVTM and CDR2 is ANQGSEA. The CDR3 runs 14 residues. Points on this clone: At the DNA level, this CDR3 is encoded by other sequences in the same sample as well.

The cohort comprised adults aged about 18 to 100 years residing in approximately 25 US areas. Sequenced: PBMCs or T cells enriched from blood (not recorded which). The receptor's source is a woman aged 25 to 39 who had been exposed to COVID-19. This chain uses TRBV29-1 with TRBJ2-1; 10 positions agree with TRBD2. The CDR3 spells CSVALAGEGNEQFF. CDR3 sequence (DNA): TGCAGCGTGGCCCTAGCGGGAGAGGGAAATGAGCAGTTCTTC.